Shown below are 11 T cell receptor beta chains from a single sample sequenced in a study of T cells in Graves' hyperthyroidism and ophthalmopathy. TCR beta CDR3 region amplification was performed from RNA transcripts. An initial round of RT-PCR targeting the TCR CDR3 relied on the HTBI primer set. TCRdb re-analysed the multiplex PCR reads in MiXCR, keeping a single row per CDR3 protein. Altogether about 720,000 distinct CDR3 sequences are present, over 15% being singletons, with the ten largest covering approximately 8.4%. The sample comprised blood. Source of these receptors: a man between 18 and 29 years old with Graves' hyperthyroidism.

Many counts were recorded for this clonotype. V is TRBV2 and J is TRBJ2-7; D may correspond to TRBD1 or TRBD2 (5 bases each). V lost 8 bases and J lost 3, with 20 bases in between. The germline V gene encodes CDR1 SNHLY and CDR2 FYNNEI. There are 15 residues in the CDR3. In nucleotides, the CDR3 is TGTGCCAGCGAGAAAGTAACTGGGACCCACTACGAGCAGTACTTC. It translates to CASEKVTGTHYEQYF. The variable domain in full, with the rest retrieved from reference TRBV2 and TRBJ2-7, is EPEVTQTPSHQVTQMGQEVILRCVPISNHLYFYWYRQILGQKVEFLVSFYNNEISEKSEIFDDQFSVERPDGSNFTLKIRSTKLEDSAMYFCASEKVTGTHYEQYFGPGTRLTVT.

The table lists this clonotype with a few counts. The gene calls are TRBV6-2 or TRBV6-3 and TRBJ2-5, with 10 nucleotides matching TRBD2. Germline lookup yields CDR1 MNHEY and CDR2 SVGEGT. This CDR3 region has 18 residues. After removal of 2 bases from V and 9 bases from J, the junction contained 18 bases not matched to a gene. CDR3 DNA sequence: TGTGCCAGCAGTTACATTTCTAGCGGGAGTTCCCGCCGGCGCGCCCAGTACTTC. This sequence encodes CASSYISSGSSRRRAQYF.

The chain couples TRBV4-3 to TRBJ2-1; D call uncertain. V was pared by 1 base and J by 5 bases, with 3 bases between. Germline V gene sequence: CDR1 LGHNA, CDR2 YSLEER. This CDR3 is built from 12 residues. The CDR3 region is CASSQVHNEQFF. In nucleotides, the CDR3 is TGCGCCAGCAGCCAAGTACACAATGAGCAGTTCTTC.

The chain combines TRBV20-1 with TRBJ2-7; possibly TRBD2 for D (6 bases). This CDR3 comprises 14 residues. Germline CDR1 is DFQATT and CDR2 is SNEGSKA (reference sequence). Trimming shortened V by 3 bases and J by 6 bases, and 18 bases separated the two germline ends. CDR3 nucleotides: TGCAGTGCTAGGGAGGGGCTAGGCGCCGGCGAGCAGTACTTC. This codes for CSAREGLGAGEQYF.

This clonotype was seen at least ten times. The chain couples TRBV7-9 to TRBJ2-5, with D unclear. V lost 3 bases and J lost 1, with 9 bases in between. Germline V gene data show CDR1 as SEHNR and CDR2 as FQNEAQ (reference sequence). The CDR3 covers 14 residues. CDR3 sequence reads: CASSFFGSQETQYF. Here the CDR3 DNA reads TGTGCCAGCAGCTTCTTTGGCAGCCAAGAGACCCAGTACTTC.

This clonotype was picked up a small number of times. This sequence joins TRBV9 and TRBJ1-4; possible D gene TRBD1, 6 bases. The CDR3 totals 15 residues. V was clipped by 3 bases and J by 3 bases, with 12 bases between them. Germline V CDR1 and CDR2: SGDLS, YYNGEE. The chain's CDR3 is CASSAGGLANEKLFF. CDR3 nucleotide sequence: TGTGCCAGCAGCGCCGGGGGGCTCGCTAATGAAAAACTGTTTTTT.

The chain employs TRBV4-2 and TRBJ2-1; a possible D gene is TRBD2 (6 bases). Germline CDR1 LGHNA, CDR2 YNFKEQ. The germline V and J ends were trimmed by 4 bases and 8 bases, with 21 bases remaining between them. The CDR3 totals 16 residues. CDR3 protein: CASSPRGDLSRYEQFF. The DNA of the CDR3 is TGTGCCAGCAGCCCGCGGGGTGACCTGAGTCGCTATGAGCAGTTCTTC.

This clonotype occurred many times. The rearrangement uses TRBV7-2 and TRBJ2-5, with 7 positions matching TRBD1. The CDR3 is 13 residues long. From germline, CDR1 is SGHTA and CDR2 FQGNSA. J was trimmed by 5 bases and V by 10 bases; bases with no gene match: 10. CDR3 in DNA: TGTGCCACCCGGAAGGGGGCATCGGAGACCCAGTACTTC. Its translation is CATRKGASETQYF.

This clonotype was picked up a small number of times. This sequence joins TRBV12-3 or TRBV12-4 and TRBJ1-5, with D perhaps TRBD1 (5 bases). The CDR3 totals 12 residues. Trimming cost V 2 bases and J 15 bases, with 14 bases left between them. DNA for the CDR3: TGTGCCAGCAGTTTATCGGGGGATAGTTGGCATTTT. Translated, it gives CASSLSGDSWHF.

V and J are TRBV20-1 and TRBJ2-7; D unclear. The ends were cut back, 0 bases at V and 4 bases at J, with 7 bases in the middle. This CDR3 contains 12 residues. Germline lookup yields CDR1 DFQATT and CDR2 SNEGSKA (reference sequence). The DNA for the CDR3 is TGCAGTGCTAGAGAGGAACTATACGAGCAGTACTTC. It yields the protein CSAREELYEQYF.

At least ten counts were recorded for this clonotype. CDR3 residues: CASSLPSPAYNEQFF. The CDR3 DNA reads TGTGCCAGCAGTTTACCGAGCCCTGCCTACAATGAGCAGTTCTTC. V gene TRBV28 combines with J gene TRBJ2-1; D remains ambiguous. Trimming pared 2 bases from V and 2 bases from J, leaving 10 bases between. The CDR3 consists of 15 residues. Germline values: CDR1 MDHEN, CDR2 SYDVKM. Full variable domain (outside the CDR3, taken from reference TRBV28 and TRBJ2-1): DVKVTQSSRYLVKRTGEKVFLECVQDMDHENMFWYRQDPGLGLRLIYFSYDVKMKEKGDIPEGYSVSREKKERFSLILESASTNQTSMYLCASSLPSPAYNEQFFGPGTRLTVL.